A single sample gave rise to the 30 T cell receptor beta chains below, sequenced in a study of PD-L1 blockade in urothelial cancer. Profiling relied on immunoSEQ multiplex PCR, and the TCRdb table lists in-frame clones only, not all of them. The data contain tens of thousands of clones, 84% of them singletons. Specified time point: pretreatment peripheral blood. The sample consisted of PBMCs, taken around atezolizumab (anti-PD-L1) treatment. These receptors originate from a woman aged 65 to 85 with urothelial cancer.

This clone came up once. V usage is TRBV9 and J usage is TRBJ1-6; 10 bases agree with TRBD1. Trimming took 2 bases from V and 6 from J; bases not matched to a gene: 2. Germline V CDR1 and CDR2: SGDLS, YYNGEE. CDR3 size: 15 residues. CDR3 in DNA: TGTGCCAGCAGCGTCCGGGACAGGGGTAATTCACCCCTCCACTTT. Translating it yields CASSVRDRGNSPLHF.

The CDR3 nucleotides read TGTGCCAGCAGTTCGCCCGGGACTAGCGGGAGGAGGAAACAAGAGACCCAGTACTTC. It is translated as CASSSPGTSGRRKQETQYF. The chain couples TRBV2 to TRBJ2-5, with 15 bases matching TRBD2. CDR1 SNHLY and CDR2 FYNNEI come from the germline V gene. This CDR3 spans 19 amino acids. V shed 5 bases and J 2 bases; nucleotides not matched to a gene: 12.

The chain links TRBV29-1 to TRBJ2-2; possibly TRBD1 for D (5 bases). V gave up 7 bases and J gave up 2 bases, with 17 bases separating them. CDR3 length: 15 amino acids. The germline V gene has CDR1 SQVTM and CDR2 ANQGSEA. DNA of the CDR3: TGCAGCGGAGTCGCTGGGGCTCTAAACACCGGGGAGCTGTTTTTT. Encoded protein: CSGVAGALNTGELFF.

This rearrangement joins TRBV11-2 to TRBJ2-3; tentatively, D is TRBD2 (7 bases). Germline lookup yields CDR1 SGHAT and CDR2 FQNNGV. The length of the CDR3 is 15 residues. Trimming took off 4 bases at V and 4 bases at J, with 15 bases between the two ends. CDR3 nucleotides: TGTGCCAGCAGCTCGGGGGCGGGGGCTCCAGATACGCAGTATTTT. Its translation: CASSSGAGAPDTQYF.

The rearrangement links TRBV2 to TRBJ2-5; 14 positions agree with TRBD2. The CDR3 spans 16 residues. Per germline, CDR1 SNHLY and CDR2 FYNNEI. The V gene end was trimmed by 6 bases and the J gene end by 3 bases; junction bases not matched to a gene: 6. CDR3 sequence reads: CASRPGTSGGKETQYF. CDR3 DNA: TGTGCCAGCAGACCCGGGACTAGCGGGGGTAAAGAGACCCAGTACTTC.

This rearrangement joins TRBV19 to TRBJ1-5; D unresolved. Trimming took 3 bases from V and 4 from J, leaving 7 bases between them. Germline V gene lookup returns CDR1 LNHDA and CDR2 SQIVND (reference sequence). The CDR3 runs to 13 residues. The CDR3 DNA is TGTGCCAGTAGTATTTGGCAGAATCAGCCCCAGCATTTT. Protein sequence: CASSIWQNQPQHF.

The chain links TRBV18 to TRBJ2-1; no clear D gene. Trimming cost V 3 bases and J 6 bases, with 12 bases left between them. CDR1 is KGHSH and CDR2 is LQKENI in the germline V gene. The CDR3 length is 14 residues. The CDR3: CASSPQLSSNEQFF. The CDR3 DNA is TGTGCCAGCTCACCCCAGTTGTCTTCCAATGAGCAGTTCTTC.

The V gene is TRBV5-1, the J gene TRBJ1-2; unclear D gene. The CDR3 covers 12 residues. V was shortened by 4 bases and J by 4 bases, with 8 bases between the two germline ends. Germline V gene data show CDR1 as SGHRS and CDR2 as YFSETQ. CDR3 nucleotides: TGCGCCAGCAGCGAAACTGTCTATGGCTACACCTTC. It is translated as CASSETVYGYTF.

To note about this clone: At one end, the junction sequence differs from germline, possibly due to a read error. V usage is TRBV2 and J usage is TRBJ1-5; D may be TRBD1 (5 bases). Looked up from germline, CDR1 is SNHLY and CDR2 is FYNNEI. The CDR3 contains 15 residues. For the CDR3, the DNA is TGTGCCAGCAGGGAAGGGGCAGTTCCCAATCAGCCCCAGCATTTT. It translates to CASREGAVPNQPQHF.

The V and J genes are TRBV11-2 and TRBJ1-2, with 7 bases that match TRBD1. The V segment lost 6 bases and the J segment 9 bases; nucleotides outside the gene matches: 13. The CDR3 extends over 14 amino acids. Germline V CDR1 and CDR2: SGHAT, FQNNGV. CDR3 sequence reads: CASSSPPVDRRYTF. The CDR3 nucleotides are TGTGCCAGCAGTTCCCCCCCCGTGGACAGGCGCTACACCTTC.

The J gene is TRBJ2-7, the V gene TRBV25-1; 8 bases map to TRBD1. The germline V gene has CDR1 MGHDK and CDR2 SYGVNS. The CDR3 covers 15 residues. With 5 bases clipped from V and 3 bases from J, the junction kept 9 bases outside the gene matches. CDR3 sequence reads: CASSKGTGLNYEQYF. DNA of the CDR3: TGTGCCAGCAGTAAGGGGACAGGCCTAAACTACGAGCAGTACTTC.

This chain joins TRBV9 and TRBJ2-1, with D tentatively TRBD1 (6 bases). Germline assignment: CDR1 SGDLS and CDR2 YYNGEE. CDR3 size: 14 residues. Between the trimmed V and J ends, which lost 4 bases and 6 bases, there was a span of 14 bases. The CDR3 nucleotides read TGTGCCAGCAGCCCGAGGACAGCCTCCAATGAGCAGTTCTTC. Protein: CASSPRTASNEQFF.

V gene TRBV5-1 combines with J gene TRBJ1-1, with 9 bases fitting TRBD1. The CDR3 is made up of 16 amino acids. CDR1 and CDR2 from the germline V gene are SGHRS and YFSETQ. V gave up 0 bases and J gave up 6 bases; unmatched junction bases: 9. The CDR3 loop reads CASSLVGLDRGSEAFF. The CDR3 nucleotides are TGCGCCAGCAGCTTGGTAGGGTTGGACAGGGGATCTGAAGCTTTCTTT.

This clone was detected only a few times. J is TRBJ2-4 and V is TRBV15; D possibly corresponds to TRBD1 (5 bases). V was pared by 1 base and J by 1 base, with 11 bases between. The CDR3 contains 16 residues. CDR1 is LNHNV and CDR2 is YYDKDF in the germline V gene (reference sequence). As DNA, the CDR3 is TGTGCCACCAGCAGAGGCGCAGGGATGGCCAAAAACATTCAGTACTTC. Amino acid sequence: CATSRGAGMAKNIQYF.

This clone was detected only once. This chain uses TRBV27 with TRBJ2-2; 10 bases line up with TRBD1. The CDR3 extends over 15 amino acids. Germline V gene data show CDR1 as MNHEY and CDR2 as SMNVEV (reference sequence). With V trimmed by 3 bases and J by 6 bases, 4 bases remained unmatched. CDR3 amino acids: CASSLWTGGSGELFF. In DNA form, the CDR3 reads TGTGCCAGCAGTTTGTGGACAGGGGGTTCCGGGGAGCTGTTTTTT.

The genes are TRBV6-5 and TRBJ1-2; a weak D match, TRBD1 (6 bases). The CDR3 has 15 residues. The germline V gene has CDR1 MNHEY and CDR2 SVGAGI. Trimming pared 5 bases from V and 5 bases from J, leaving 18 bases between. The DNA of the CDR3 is TGTGCCAGCAGTCCCCAAGGGACACCGATTTATGGCTACACCTTC. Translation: CASSPQGTPIYGYTF.

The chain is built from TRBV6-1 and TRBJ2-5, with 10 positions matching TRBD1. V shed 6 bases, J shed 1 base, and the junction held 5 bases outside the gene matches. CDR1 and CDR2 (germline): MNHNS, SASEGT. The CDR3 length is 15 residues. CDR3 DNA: TGTGCCAGCAGGGAGGGACAGGGGAGCCAAGAGACCCAGTACTTC. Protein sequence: CASREGQGSQETQYF.

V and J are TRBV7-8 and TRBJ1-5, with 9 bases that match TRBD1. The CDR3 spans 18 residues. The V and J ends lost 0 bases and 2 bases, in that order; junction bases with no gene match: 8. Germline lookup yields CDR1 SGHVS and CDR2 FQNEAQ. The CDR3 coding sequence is TGTGCCAGCAGCTTAGCGCCCTCGAGACAGGGGGGCAATCAGCCCCAGCATTTT. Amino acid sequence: CASSLAPSRQGGNQPQHF.

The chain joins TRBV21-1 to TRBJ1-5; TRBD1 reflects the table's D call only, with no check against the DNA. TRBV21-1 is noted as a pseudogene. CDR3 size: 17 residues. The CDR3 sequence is CASSAPRHRGPNQPQHF. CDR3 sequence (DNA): TGTGCCAGCAGCGCCCCGAGACACAGGGGTCCCAATCAGCCCCAGCATTTT.

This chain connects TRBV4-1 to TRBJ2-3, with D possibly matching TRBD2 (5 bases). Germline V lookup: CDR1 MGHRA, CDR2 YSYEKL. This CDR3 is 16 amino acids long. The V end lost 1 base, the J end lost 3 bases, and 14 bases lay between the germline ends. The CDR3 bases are TGCGCCAGCAGCCAAGGACCCCAACTAGAGACAGATACGCAGTATTTT. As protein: CASSQGPQLETDTQYF.

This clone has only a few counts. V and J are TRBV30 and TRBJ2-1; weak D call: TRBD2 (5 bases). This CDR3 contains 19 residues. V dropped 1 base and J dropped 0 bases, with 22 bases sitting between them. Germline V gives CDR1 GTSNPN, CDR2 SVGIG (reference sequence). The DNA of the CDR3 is TGTGCCTGGAGTGGTCGCGGGCAGTCCATCCGAAGCTCCTACAATGAGCAGTTCTTC. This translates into CAWSGRGQSIRSSYNEQFF.

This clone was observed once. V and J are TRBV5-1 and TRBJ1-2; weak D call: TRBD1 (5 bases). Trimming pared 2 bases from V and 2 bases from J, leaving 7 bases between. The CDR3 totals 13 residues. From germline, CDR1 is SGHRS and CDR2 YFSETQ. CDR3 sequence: CASSLYRNYGYTF. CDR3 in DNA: TGCGCCAGCAGCTTATACAGGAACTATGGCTACACCTTC. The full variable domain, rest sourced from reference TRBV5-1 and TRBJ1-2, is KAGVTQTPRYLIKTRGQQVTLSCSPISGHRSVSWYQQTPGQGLQFLFEYFSETQRNKGNFPGRFSGRQFSNSRSEMNVSTLELGDSALYLCASSLYRNYGYTFGSGTRLTVV.

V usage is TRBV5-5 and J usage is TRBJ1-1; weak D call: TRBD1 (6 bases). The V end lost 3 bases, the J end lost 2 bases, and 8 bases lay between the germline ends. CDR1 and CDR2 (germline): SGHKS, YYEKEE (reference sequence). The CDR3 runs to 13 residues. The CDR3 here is CASSWGLNTEAFF. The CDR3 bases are TGTGCCAGCAGCTGGGGGCTTAACACTGAAGCTTTCTTT.

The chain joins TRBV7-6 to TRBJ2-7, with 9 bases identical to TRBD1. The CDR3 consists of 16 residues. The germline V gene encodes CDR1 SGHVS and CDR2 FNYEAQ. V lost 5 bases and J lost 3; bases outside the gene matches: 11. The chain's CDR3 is CASSPFPGQGFYEQYF. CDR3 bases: TGTGCCAGCAGCCCTTTCCCGGGACAGGGATTCTACGAGCAGTACTTC.

CDR3 sequence: CASSEMVSGGLRVTDTQYF. The CDR3 nucleotides read TGTGCCAGCAGTGAAATGGTTAGCGGGGGGCTACGGGTCACAGATACGCAGTATTTT. This chain uses TRBV6-1 with TRBJ2-3, with 10 positions matching TRBD2. Germline V CDR1 and CDR2: MNHNS, SASEGT. With 2 bases clipped from V and 2 bases from J, the junction kept 13 bases outside the gene matches. The CDR3 is 19 residues long.

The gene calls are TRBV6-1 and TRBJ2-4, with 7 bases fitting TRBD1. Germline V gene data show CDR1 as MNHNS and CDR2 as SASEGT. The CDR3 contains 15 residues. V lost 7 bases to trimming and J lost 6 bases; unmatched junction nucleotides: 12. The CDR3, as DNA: TGTGCCAGCACCAAAGACAGGGAACGTTTAAACATTCAGTACTTC. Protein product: CASTKDRERLNIQYF.

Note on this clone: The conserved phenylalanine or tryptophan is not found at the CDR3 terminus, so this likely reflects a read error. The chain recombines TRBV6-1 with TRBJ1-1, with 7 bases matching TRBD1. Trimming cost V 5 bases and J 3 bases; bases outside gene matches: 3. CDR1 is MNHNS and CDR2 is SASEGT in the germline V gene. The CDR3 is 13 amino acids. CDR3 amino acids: CASSHRGYTEAFS. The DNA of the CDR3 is TGTGCCAGCAGTCACAGGGGTTACACTGAAGCTTTCTCT.

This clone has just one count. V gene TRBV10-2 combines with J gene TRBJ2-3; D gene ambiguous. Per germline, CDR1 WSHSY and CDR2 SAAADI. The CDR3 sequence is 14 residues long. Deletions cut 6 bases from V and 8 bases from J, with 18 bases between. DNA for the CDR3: TGCGCCAGCAGAAGAGAAGACTGGCCGGCTACGCAGTATTTT. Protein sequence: CASRREDWPATQYF.

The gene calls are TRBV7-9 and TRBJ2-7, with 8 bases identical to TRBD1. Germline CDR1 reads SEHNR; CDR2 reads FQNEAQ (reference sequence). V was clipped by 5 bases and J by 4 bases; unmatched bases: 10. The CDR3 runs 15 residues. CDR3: CASSTDRAFVYEQYF. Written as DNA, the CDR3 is TGTGCCAGCAGCACGGACAGGGCTTTTGTTTACGAGCAGTACTTC.

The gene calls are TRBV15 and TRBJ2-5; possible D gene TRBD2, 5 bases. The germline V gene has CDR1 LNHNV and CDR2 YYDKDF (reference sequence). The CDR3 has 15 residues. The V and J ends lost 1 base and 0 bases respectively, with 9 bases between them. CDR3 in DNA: TGTGCCACCAGCAGAGGAGAGGGATACCAAGAGACCCAGTACTTC. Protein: CATSRGEGYQETQYF.